A single sample gave rise to the 24 T cell receptor beta chains below, sequenced in a study of T cell responses to AZD1222 COVID-19 vaccine. The repertoire was sequenced with immunoSEQ multiplex PCR; TCRdb's copy has only in-frame clones and lacks some. The repertoire holds about 120,000 clones, with roughly 90% as singletons. This specimen consisted of peripheral blood, obtained on day 0 of AZD1222 vaccination. The receptors were sampled from an adult in good health.

J is TRBJ1-1 and V is TRBV5-1; 7 bases agree with TRBD1. V trimming: 3 bases; J trimming: 3 bases; junction bases outside the gene matches: 2. Germline V gene data show CDR1 as SGHRS and CDR2 as YFSETQ. The CDR3 consists of 13 residues. CDR3 in amino acids: CASSYTGDTEAFF. Written as DNA, the CDR3 is TGCGCCAGCAGCTACACAGGGGACACTGAAGCTTTCTTT. The full variable domain, with the rest looked up from reference TRBV5-1 and TRBJ1-1, is KAGVTQTPRYLIKTRGQQVTLSCSPISGHRSVSWYQQTPGQGLQFLFEYFSETQRNKGNFPGRFSGRQFSNSRSEMNVSTLELGDSALYLCASSYTGDTEAFFGQGTRLTVV.

The V call is TRBV6-4, the J call TRBJ1-2; D is undetermined. Germline V gene lookup returns CDR1 MRHNA and CDR2 SNTAGT. With 2 bases removed from V and 5 bases from J, the gap between germline ends came to 12 bases. This CDR3 has 14 amino acids. CDR3 DNA: TGTGCCAGCAGTGACACCCGTCGAGGGTATGGCTACACCTTC. It translates to CASSDTRRGYGYTF.

Turning to this clone: This specimen includes other DNA sequences encoding the same CDR3. V and J are TRBV6-5 and TRBJ1-6, with TRBD1 matching 10 bases. Germline V gene lookup returns CDR1 MNHEY and CDR2 SVGAGI. The CDR3 is 16 residues long. V was clipped by 0 bases and J by 10 bases; unmatched bases: 6. CDR3 residues: CASSYSATGGGSPLHF. DNA of the CDR3: TGTGCCAGCAGTTACTCAGCGACAGGGGGCGGCTCACCCCTCCACTTT.

The chain is built from TRBV27 and TRBJ1-2; D uncertain. Germline-derived CDR1 and CDR2 are MNHEY and SMNVEV (reference sequence). The CDR3 covers 13 residues. Trimming cost V 3 bases and J 2 bases, with 7 bases left between them. The DNA of the CDR3 is TGTGCCAGCAGTTTCCGAGAAAACTATGGCTACACCTTC. It translates to CASSFRENYGYTF.

V and J are TRBV18 and TRBJ2-1, with no clear D. Between the trimmed V and J ends, which lost 8 bases and 1 base, there was a span of 15 bases. Germline assignment: CDR1 KGHSH and CDR2 LQKENI. The CDR3 has 15 amino acids. CDR3 in DNA: TGTGCCAGCACGACCGGTCGGGCTTCCTACAATGAGCAGTTCTTC. This encodes CASTTGRASYNEQFF.

The V gene is TRBV7-9, the J gene TRBJ1-3; D not certain. The CDR3 is 14 amino acids. Per germline, CDR1 SEHNR and CDR2 FQNEAQ (reference sequence). Trimming removed 0 bases from V and 2 bases from J, with 5 bases in between. The CDR3 sequence: CASSLAGTGNTIYF. The CDR3 nucleotides read TGTGCCAGCAGCTTAGCAGGGACTGGAAACACCATATATTTT.

The genes are TRBV29-1 and TRBJ2-2; 10 bases are shared with TRBD1. The CDR3 spans 13 residues. V lost 4 bases and J lost 9; bases outside the gene matches: 5. CDR1 is SQVTM and CDR2 is ANQGSEA in the germline V gene. CDR3 bases: TGCAGCGTTGGGGACAGGGGATTCCGGGAGCTGTTTTTT. It codes for CSVGDRGFRELFF.

The chain combines TRBV3-1 (or the pseudogene TRBV3-2) with TRBJ1-1; D unresolved. Germline V gene sequence: CDR1 LGHDT, CDR2 YNNKEL (reference sequence). The CDR3 runs to 18 residues. Trimming removed 0 bases from V and 2 bases from J, with 19 bases in between. In DNA, the CDR3 is TGTGCCAGCAGCCAAGATCAACCCCCACATATGCTAAACACTGAAGCTTTCTTT. Translated: CASSQDQPPHMLNTEAFF.

The sample holds a few counts of this clone. This sequence joins TRBV6-4 and TRBJ2-2; 11 bases agree with TRBD2. The length of the CDR3 is 16 residues. Germline V gives CDR1 MRHNA, CDR2 SNTAGT. After removal of 0 bases from V and 4 bases from J, the junction contained 1 base not matched to a gene. The CDR3 spells CASSDSSGGATGELFF. CDR3 bases: TGTGCCAGCAGTGACTCTAGCGGGGGGGCCACCGGGGAGCTGTTTTTT.

The chain recombines TRBV19 with TRBJ2-2, with D unclear. Germline V gene sequence: CDR1 LNHDA, CDR2 SQIVND (reference sequence). V was shortened by 9 bases and J by 5 bases, with 10 bases between the two germline ends. The length of the CDR3 is 12 residues. The CDR3 sequence is CASQKTTGELFF. DNA for the CDR3: TGTGCCAGCCAGAAAACAACCGGGGAGCTGTTTTTT.

This sequence joins TRBV20-1 and TRBJ1-3, with D possibly being TRBD1 (5 bases). The length of the CDR3 is 15 residues. Trimming stripped 3 bases from V and 4 bases from J, with 16 bases between. Germline CDR1 is DFQATT and CDR2 is SNEGSKA (reference sequence). The CDR3 region is CSASSPGRRGNTIYF. CDR3 in DNA: TGCAGTGCTAGTTCGCCGGGGCGCCGCGGAAACACCATATATTTT.

The chain combines TRBV19 with TRBJ2-1; 9 bases map to TRBD2. In germline, CDR1 is LNHDA, CDR2 SQIVND (reference sequence). J lost 8 bases, V lost 6 bases, and 8 bases had no gene match. The CDR3 length is 14 residues. The chain's CDR3 is CASSPSGGIYEQFF. The CDR3 DNA is TGTGCCAGTAGCCCGAGCGGGGGGATCTATGAGCAGTTCTTC.

This clone was detected only once. The chain employs TRBV5-1 and TRBJ1-1; D is possibly TRBD1 (5 bases). Trimming removed 4 bases from V and 3 bases from J, with 16 bases in between. The CDR3 extends over 15 amino acids. The germline gives CDR1 SGHRS, CDR2 YFSETQ. The chain's CDR3 is CASSGRQLPDTEAFF. DNA for the CDR3: TGCGCCAGCAGCGGGCGACAGCTCCCGGACACTGAAGCTTTCTTT.

This sequence joins TRBV19 and TRBJ1-4; no firm D call. The germline V and J ends were trimmed by 4 bases and 0 bases, with 3 bases remaining between them. The CDR3 totals 13 residues. CDR1 is LNHDA, CDR2 SQIVND, per germline (reference sequence). The CDR3 reads CASSRTTNEKLFF. The DNA of the CDR3 is TGTGCCAGTAGTAGAACAACTAATGAAAAACTGTTTTTT.

The chain links TRBV21-1 to TRBJ1-2; the D call in the table, TRBD1, was not verified against the DNA. TRBV21-1 is a known pseudogene. CDR3 length: 12 amino acids. The CDR3 coding sequence is TGTGCCAGCAGCGCTACAGGGGAAGGCTACACCTTC. This gives the protein CASSATGEGYTF.

V usage is TRBV5-1 and J usage is TRBJ2-5; TRBD1 agrees at 9 bases. Germline assignment: CDR1 SGHRS and CDR2 YFSETQ. V trimming: 2 bases; J trimming: 4 bases; junction bases outside the gene matches: 6. CDR3 length: 15 amino acids. CDR3 region: CASSFATGGAETQYF. CDR3 DNA: TGCGCCAGCAGCTTCGCGACAGGGGGGGCAGAGACCCAGTACTTC.

This clone was counted only a few times. The chain recombines TRBV2 with TRBJ1-5; 7 bases agree with TRBD1. Germline CDR1 is SNHLY and CDR2 is FYNNEI. The CDR3 extends over 14 amino acids. After removal of 6 bases from V and 6 bases from J, the junction contained 8 bases not matched to a gene. CDR3 DNA: TGTGCCAGCAGCGAGACAGGGTTTGCTCAGCCCCAGCATTTT. It codes for CASSETGFAQPQHF.

This clone was seen once. The chain uses TRBV7-8 and TRBJ2-1; D call uncertain. V gave up 5 bases and J gave up 6 bases, with 11 bases separating them. The CDR3 has 13 amino acids. Germline V CDR1 and CDR2: SGHVS, FQNEAQ. CDR3 region: CASSLLTSNEQFF. The CDR3 DNA sequence: TGTGCCAGCAGCCTCCTGACGTCCAATGAGCAGTTCTTC.

V and J are TRBV27 and TRBJ1-1; a possible D gene is TRBD1 (5 bases). Germline assignment: CDR1 MNHEY and CDR2 SMNVEV (reference sequence). The length of the CDR3 is 11 residues. Trimming cost V 9 bases and J 8 bases, with 13 bases left between them. The CDR3 sequence: CASRGGIEAFF. DNA for the CDR3: TGTGCCAGTCGGGGGGGGATAGAAGCTTTCTTT.

The V gene is TRBV19, the J gene TRBJ1-1; possibly TRBD1 for D (5 bases). The CDR3 totals 15 residues. V gave up 3 bases and J gave up 0 bases, with 11 bases separating them. Germline assignment: CDR1 LNHDA and CDR2 SQIVND (reference sequence). CDR3 nucleotide sequence: TGTGCCAGTAGTATTGGGGGTACTCTGAACACTGAAGCTTTCTTT. Residues: CASSIGGTLNTEAFF.

The rearrangement joins TRBV9 to TRBJ1-1; D perhaps matches TRBD1 (5 bases). Trimming left V 0 bases short and J 1 base short, with 10 bases between. The germline V gene has CDR1 SGDLS and CDR2 YYNGEE. This CDR3 spans 15 amino acids. The CDR3 loop reads CASSVGGRGNTEAFF. CDR3 DNA: TGTGCCAGCAGCGTAGGAGGGAGGGGGAACACTGAAGCTTTCTTT.

This clone was seen just once. The V call is TRBV7-8, the J call TRBJ1-2; 10 nucleotides align to TRBD1. V was clipped by 1 base and J by 7 bases; unmatched bases: 3. Germline values: CDR1 SGHVS, CDR2 FQNEAQ. CDR3 size: 14 residues. The chain's CDR3 is CASSLGQGAFGYTF. The CDR3 nucleotides read TGTGCCAGCAGCTTAGGACAGGGGGCGTTTGGCTACACCTTC. Full variable domain (outside the CDR3, taken from reference TRBV7-8 and TRBJ1-2): GAGVSQSPRYKVAKRGQDVALRCDPISGHVSLFWYQQALGQGPEFLTYFQNEAQLDKSGLPSDRFFAERPEGSVSTLKIQRTQQEDSAVYLCASSLGQGAFGYTFGSGTRLTVV.

The chain is built from TRBV27 and TRBJ1-1, with D hard to call. The V gene lost 6 bases and the J gene lost 6 bases, with 20 bases spanning the gap. Germline V gene lookup returns CDR1 MNHEY and CDR2 SMNVEV (reference sequence). The CDR3 loop spans 15 amino acids. The CDR3 protein is CASRPPRGPFAEAFF. The CDR3 region has the DNA TGTGCCAGCAGGCCCCCCAGAGGGCCGTTCGCTGAAGCTTTCTTT.

The CDR3 DNA sequence: TGTGCCACTGCACAGGGGCCGGACTACAATGAGCAGTTCTTC. The encoded protein is CATAQGPDYNEQFF. The rearrangement links TRBV24-1 to TRBJ2-1, with TRBD1 identical over 7 bases. Germline V CDR1 and CDR2: KGHDR, SFDVKD. Trimming cost V 10 bases and J 3 bases; bases outside gene matches: 8. The CDR3 is 14 residues long.